The clone carrying this TCR beta chain came up once. Its antigen is not known. The V end was cut by 2 bases, the J end by 4 bases, with 12 bases between. Germline CDR1 reads MNHNS; CDR2 reads SASEGT. CDR3 length equals 15 residues. These data come from a study of regulatory T cells. Study observations and caveats: In CD3G-deficient patients, conventional CD4+ T cells were enriched for hydrophobic CDR3 residues at positions 6 and 7. Patient repertoires had restricted TRB V-J pairs and skewed V and J usage, most in Tregs.

Primers: 52 TRBV forward and 13 TRBJ reverse. Produced via immunoSEQ multiplex PCR; TCRdb's table is partial and in-frame only. Among tens of thousands of clones listed, approximately 90% were seen once. Every patient with CD3G deficiency had evidence of autoimmunity. At testing, patients were 2 to 39 years old, with reduced naive and increased memory T-cell proportions. CD4+ T cells were divided by sorting: CD25-high CD127-low Tregs, CD25-low CD127-high conventional cells. The sample was conventional CD4+ T cells sorted from blood. The clonotype was recovered from a person aged 18 to 35 with CD3G deficiency. The chain uses TRBV6-1 and TRBJ2-1, with no clear D. CDR3 nucleotides: TGTGCCAGCAGTGAACGGAGCCTAGGGTACAATGAGCAGTTCTTC. As protein: CASSERSLGYNEQFF.